This is a list of T cell receptor beta chains from one sample in a study of blood T cell repertoires in COVID-19. Sequencing used immunoSEQ multiplex PCR; TCRdb keeps in-frame clones, though not all of them. The sample lists 180,000 or so clones, 80% seen once, with 14% in the top ten. The specimen was PBMCs or T cells enriched from blood (not recorded which). Source of these receptors: a man aged 55 to 69 who had been exposed to COVID-19. Each CDR3 is given with its conserved first and last residue. The D gene is left open where the match is weak. Only part of the rows carry a size: once, few, many, or a class if the clone is expanded.

CDR3 protein | CDR3 DNA | clone size | D gene | J gene | V gene
CATSDLRRETQYF | TGTGCCACCAGTGATTTGAGGAGAGAGACCCAGTACTTC | NA | NA | TRBJ2-5 | TRBV24-1
CASTLNTGGVGANVLTF | TGTGCCAGCACCCTTAATACGGGAGGGGTAGGGGCCAACGTCCTGACTTTC | NA | TRBD2 | TRBJ2-6 | TRBV11-2
CASPPRLIF | TGTGCCAGTCCTCCTCGTTTAATCTTT | once | NA | TRBJ1-1 | TRBV11-3
CASSHRGGKGQPQHF | TGTGCCAGCAGCCACCGGGGAGGGAAAGGCCAGCCCCAGCATTTT | NA | NA | TRBJ1-5 | TRBV13
CASTRTSNNQPQHF | TGTGCCAGTACTCGGACATCAAACAATCAGCCCCAGCATTTT | NA | NA | TRBJ1-5 | TRBV19
CASSSRSQTAQYF | TGTGCCAGCAGTTCTAGAAGTCAGACGGCGCAGTATTTT | NA | NA | TRBJ2-3 | TRBV12-3/TRBV12-4
CASSPGDIRYNSPLHF | TGTGCCAGCAGCCCTGGGGACATCCGCTATAATTCACCCCTCCACTTT | few | NA | TRBJ1-6 | TRBV5-4
CASRFNEEEYF | TGTGCCAGCAGGTTTAACGAGGAGGAGTACTTC | NA | NA | TRBJ2-7 | TRBV28
CASSSGQPSGNTIYF | TGTGCCAGCAGCTCCGGACAGCCCTCTGGAAACACCATATATTTT | NA | NA | TRBJ1-3 | TRBV13
CATSILGTAFTF | TGTGCCACCAGTATTCTGGGGACAGCCTTTACTTTT | NA | TRBD1 | TRBJ1-1 | TRBV24-1
CAWSSPGILSGNTIYF | TGTGCCTGGAGTTCACCCGGGATCCTCTCTGGAAACACCATATATTTT | NA | NA | TRBJ1-3 | TRBV30
CASSLGAGSYEQYF | TGTGCCAGCAGCTTGGGGGCCGGCTCCTACGAGCAGTACTTC | NA | NA | TRBJ2-7 | TRBV11-3
CASSLGGTGGLGATYEQYF | TGTGCCAGCAGCTTGGGGGGGACAGGGGGTTTAGGTGCTACCTACGAGCAGTACTTC | once | TRBD1 | TRBJ2-7 | TRBV5-4
CASSHLAGNTDTQYF | TGTGCCAGCAGCCATCTAGCGGGAAACACAGATACGCAGTATTTT | NA | TRBD2 | TRBJ2-3 | TRBV5-6
CASSDRQANTEAFF | TGTGCCAGCAGTGATAGACAGGCCAACACTGAAGCTTTCTTT | NA | NA | TRBJ1-1 | TRBV6-6
CAWSVGQDTEAFF | TGTGCCTGGAGTGTGGGACAGGACACTGAAGCTTTCTTT | few | TRBD1 | TRBJ1-1 | TRBV30
CATKLGWQNEQFF | TGCGCCACTAAACTAGGGTGGCAGAATGAGCAGTTCTTC | NA | NA | TRBJ2-1 | TRBV5-1
CASSQASGRETQYF | TGTGCCAGCAGCCAAGCCTCGGGGAGGGAGACCCAGTACTTC | NA | NA | TRBJ2-5 | TRBV3-1/TRBV3-2
CASSTLDRGAYGYTF | TGTGCCAGCTCAACGCTAGACAGGGGGGCCTATGGCTACACCTTC | NA | TRBD1 | TRBJ1-2 | TRBV18
CASSMSTGFVETQYF | TGTGCCAGTAGTATGTCCACAGGGTTCGTGGAGACCCAGTACTTC | NA | NA | TRBJ2-5 | TRBV19
CASSLGGSHFYEQYF | TGTGCCAGCAGCTTAGGCGGGAGTCACTTCTACGAGCAGTACTTC | NA | TRBD2 | TRBJ2-7 | TRBV7-2
CASGAPGRNQPQHF | TGTGCTAGTGGCGCCCCCGGCAGGAACCAGCCCCAGCATTTT | NA | NA | TRBJ1-5 | TRBV12-5
CASSQNMNTEAFF | TGTGCCAGCAGCCAGAACATGAACACTGAAGCTTTCTTT | NA | NA | TRBJ1-1 | TRBV14
CSVERASGRGWNTDTQYF | TGCAGCGTTGAAAGGGCTAGCGGGAGAGGTTGGAACACAGATACGCAGTATTTT | once | TRBD2 | TRBJ2-3 | TRBV29-1
CSAQTGNPYEQYF | TGCAGCGCTCAGACAGGGAACCCCTACGAGCAGTACTTC | NA | TRBD1 | TRBJ2-7 | TRBV29-1
CASSPRGLDGSYNEQFF | TGTGCCAGTAGTCCACGGGGACTAGACGGCTCCTACAATGAGCAGTTCTTC | NA | TRBD2 | TRBJ2-1 | TRBV19
CASSPSRTDNTEAFF | TGTGCCAGCTCACCAAGCAGGACAGATAACACTGAAGCTTTCTTT | NA | NA | TRBJ1-1 | TRBV18
CATSRQMNTEAFF | TGTGCCACCAGCAGACAAATGAACACTGAAGCTTTCTTT | NA | NA | TRBJ1-1 | TRBV15
CSLTVGGSDTEAFF | TGCAGCTTAACGGTCGGAGGGTCGGACACTGAAGCTTTCTTT | NA | NA | TRBJ1-1 | TRBV29-1
CASSYSGGLGTEAFF | TGTGCCAGCAGTTACTCGGGGGGGCTAGGCACTGAAGCTTTCTTT | NA | NA | TRBJ1-1 | TRBV6-6
CASSLEEGGVLGDEQFF | TGTGCCAGCAGTTTAGAAGAAGGGGGGGTGTTAGGCGATGAGCAGTTCTTC | NA | NA | TRBJ2-1 | TRBV28
CASSFLGVGELFF | TGTGCCAGCAGTTTCTTAGGGGTCGGGGAGCTGTTTTTT | NA | NA | TRBJ2-2 | TRBV28
CASSIASWGLAGKETQYF | TGTGCCAGTAGTATAGCATCGTGGGGACTAGCGGGAAAAGAGACCCAGTACTTC | NA | TRBD2 | TRBJ2-5 | TRBV19
CASTSGSNNEQYF | TGTGCCAGCACTAGCGGGAGCAATAACGAGCAGTACTTC | NA | TRBD2 | TRBJ2-7 | TRBV2
CASSISGSYEQYF | TGTGCCAGCAGTATTTCCGGGAGTTACGAGCAGTACTTC | NA | NA | TRBJ2-7 | TRBV27
CASSPSGTGRNTIYF | TGTGCCAGCAGTCCCTCCGGGACAGGTAGAAACACCATATATTTT | NA | TRBD1 | TRBJ1-3 | TRBV28
CSVATGATNEKLFF | TGCAGCGTTGCGACAGGGGCCACTAATGAAAAACTGTTTTTT | NA | TRBD1 | TRBJ1-4 | TRBV29-1
CASSLVAGTGTNEQFF | TGTGCCAGCAGCTTGGTCGCCGGGACAGGTACCAATGAGCAGTTCTTC | NA | TRBD1 | TRBJ2-1 | TRBV5-5
CASSPSWTGRNTEAFF | TGTGCCAGCAGCCCCTCCTGGACAGGGAGGAACACTGAAGCTTTCTTT | many | TRBD1 | TRBJ1-1 | TRBV9
CASSFTAGRTDTQYF | TGTGCCAGCAGCTTCACCGCGGGACGCACAGATACGCAGTATTTT | NA | NA | TRBJ2-3 | TRBV5-4
CASSITGGTF | TGTGCCAGCAGTATAACAGGGGGCACCTTC | few | TRBD1 | TRBJ1-2 | TRBV27
CASSLGGRSGEQYF | TGTGCCAGCAGCCTCGGGGGGAGGTCGGGCGAGCAGTACTTC | NA | TRBD2 | TRBJ2-7 | TRBV28
CASSEPGDTQYF | TGTGCCAGCAGTGAACCGGGAGATACGCAGTATTTT | NA | NA | TRBJ2-3 | TRBV25-1
CASSPPGTGGGYTF | TGTGCCAGCAGCCCCCCGGGGACAGGCGGTGGCTACACCTTC | NA | TRBD1 | TRBJ1-2 | TRBV25-1
CASSRTGNGQPQHF | TGTGCCAGCAGTCGGACAGGGAACGGTCAGCCCCAGCATTTT | NA | TRBD1 | TRBJ1-5 | TRBV7-9
CSASAAGRSSGNTIYF | TGCAGCGCCTCAGCGGCGGGACGGAGCTCTGGAAACACCATATATTTT | NA | NA | TRBJ1-3 | TRBV29-1
CASSQSSAGSGEAFF | TGTGCCAGCAGCCAATCCTCCGCAGGGTCCGGTGAAGCTTTCTTT | NA | NA | TRBJ1-1 | TRBV16
CASSREGQGNSPLHF | TGTGCCAGCTCACGGGAGGGACAGGGAAATTCACCCCTCCACTTT | NA | TRBD1 | TRBJ1-6 | TRBV9
CATSDPSFGQAEETQYF | TGTGCCACCAGTGACCCGTCGTTCGGACAGGCTGAAGAGACCCAGTACTTC | once | TRBD1 | TRBJ2-5 | TRBV24-1
CASSWGQGKRDTEAFF | TGTGCCAGCAGCTGGGGACAGGGGAAAAGGGACACTGAAGCTTTCTTT | NA | TRBD1 | TRBJ1-1 | TRBV5-4
CASSQDWGRWGHEQYF | TGCGCCAGCAGCCAAGATTGGGGTAGATGGGGCCACGAGCAGTACTTC | few | NA | TRBJ2-7 | TRBV4-1
CASSLGYRGSQETQYF | TGTGCCAGCAGCTTAGGATACAGGGGGAGCCAAGAGACCCAGTACTTC | NA | TRBD1 | TRBJ2-5 | TRBV7-2
CASSPVAGRTGELFF | TGCGCCAGCAGCCCGGTTGCAGGGCGGACCGGGGAGCTGTTTTTT | NA | NA | TRBJ2-2 | TRBV5-1
CASGQGLFF | TGTGCCAGTGGGCAGGGCCTGTTCTTC | NA | NA | TRBJ2-1 | TRBV19
CASSQAATVDNSPLHF | TGCGCCAGCAGCCAAGCCGCCACAGTCGATAATTCACCCCTCCACTTT | medium-sized | NA | TRBJ1-6 | TRBV4-3